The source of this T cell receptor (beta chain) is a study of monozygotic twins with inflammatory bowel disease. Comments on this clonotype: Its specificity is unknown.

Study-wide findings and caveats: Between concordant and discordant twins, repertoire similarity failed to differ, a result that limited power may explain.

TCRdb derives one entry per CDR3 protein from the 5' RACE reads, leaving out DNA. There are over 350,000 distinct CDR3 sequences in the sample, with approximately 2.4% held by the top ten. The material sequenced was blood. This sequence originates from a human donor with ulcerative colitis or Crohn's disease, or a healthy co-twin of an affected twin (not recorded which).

The CDR3 protein is CASSLAEGGETRYF. This rearrangement joins TRBV12-3 or TRBV12-4 to TRBJ2-5; TCRdb indicates TRBD1, and absent DNA this call remains unverified. The CDR3 totals 14 residues.